The sequence of this T cell receptor beta chain was determined in a study of blood T cell repertoires in COVID-19. Germline V gives CDR1 LNHDA, CDR2 SQIVND (reference sequence). V was pared by 5 bases and J by 1 base, with 5 bases of the junction left unmatched. The CDR3 is 14 amino acids. Repertoires were generated with immunoSEQ multiplex PCR, while TCRdb's copy carries only in-frame clones and drops some. The sample lists about 390,000 clones, around nine tenths occurring once. This chain uses TRBV19 with TRBJ2-7; 7 bases map to TRBD2. Sequencing used PBMCs or T cells enriched from blood (not recorded which). The TCR originated in a woman aged 45 to 65 who had recovered from COVID-19. As DNA, the CDR3 is TGTGCCAGTAGTTCGGGACTACATTCCTACGAGCAGTACTTC. This sequence encodes CASSSGLHSYEQYF. Filled out from reference TRBV19 and TRBJ2-7, the complete variable domain reads DGGITQSPKYLFRKEGQNVTLSCEQNLNHDAMYWYRQDPGQGLRLIYYSQIVNDFQKGDIAEGYSVSREKKESFPLTVTSAQKNPTAFYLCASSSGLHSYEQYFGPGTRLTVT.